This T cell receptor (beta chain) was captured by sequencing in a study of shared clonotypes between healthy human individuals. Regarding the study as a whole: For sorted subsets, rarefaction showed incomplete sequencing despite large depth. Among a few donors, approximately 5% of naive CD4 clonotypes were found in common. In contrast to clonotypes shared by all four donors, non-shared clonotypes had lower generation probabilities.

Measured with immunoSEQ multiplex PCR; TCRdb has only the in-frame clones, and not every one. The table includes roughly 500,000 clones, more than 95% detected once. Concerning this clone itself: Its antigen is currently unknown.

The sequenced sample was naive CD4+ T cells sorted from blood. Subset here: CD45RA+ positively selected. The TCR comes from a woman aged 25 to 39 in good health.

For the CDR3, the DNA is TGTGCCAGCAGCCAACTAGCGGGGGAGAAAGGGGGCAATGAGCAGTTCTTC. Its translation is CASSQLAGEKGGNEQFF. The chain has TRBV11-2 and TRBJ2-1; 11 bases agree with TRBD2. The CDR3 is 17 amino acids. Germline CDR1 is SGHAT and CDR2 is FQNNGV. The V and J ends lost 5 bases and 6 bases, in that order; junction bases with no gene match: 12.